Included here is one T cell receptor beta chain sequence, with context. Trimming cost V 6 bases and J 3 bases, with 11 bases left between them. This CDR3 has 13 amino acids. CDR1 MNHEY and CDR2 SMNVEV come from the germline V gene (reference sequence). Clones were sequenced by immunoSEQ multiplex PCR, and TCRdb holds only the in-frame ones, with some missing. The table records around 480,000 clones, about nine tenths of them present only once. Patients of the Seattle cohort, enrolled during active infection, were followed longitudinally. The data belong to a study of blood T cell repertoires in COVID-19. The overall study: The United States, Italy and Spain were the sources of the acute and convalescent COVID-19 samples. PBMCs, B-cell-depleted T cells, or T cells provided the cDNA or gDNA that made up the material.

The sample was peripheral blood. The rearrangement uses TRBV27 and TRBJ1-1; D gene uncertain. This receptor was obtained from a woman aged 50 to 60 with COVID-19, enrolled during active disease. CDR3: CASSPTRDTEAFF. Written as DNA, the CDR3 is TGTGCCAGCAGCCCCACCCGGGACACTGAAGCTTTCTTT.